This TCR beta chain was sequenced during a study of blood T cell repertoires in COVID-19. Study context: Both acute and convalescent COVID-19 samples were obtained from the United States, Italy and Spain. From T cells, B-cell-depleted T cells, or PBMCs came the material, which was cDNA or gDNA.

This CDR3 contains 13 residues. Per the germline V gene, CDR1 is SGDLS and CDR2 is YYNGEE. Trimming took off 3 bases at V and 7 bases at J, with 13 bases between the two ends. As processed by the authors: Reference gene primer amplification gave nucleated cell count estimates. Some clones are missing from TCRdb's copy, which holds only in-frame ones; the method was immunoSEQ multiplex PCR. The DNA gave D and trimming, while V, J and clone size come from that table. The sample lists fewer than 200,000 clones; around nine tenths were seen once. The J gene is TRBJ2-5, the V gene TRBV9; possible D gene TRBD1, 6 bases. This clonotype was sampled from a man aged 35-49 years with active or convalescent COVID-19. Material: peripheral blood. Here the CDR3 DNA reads TGTGCCAGCAGCGGAGGGGGTCTGGTGACCCAGTACTTC. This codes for CASSGGGLVTQYF. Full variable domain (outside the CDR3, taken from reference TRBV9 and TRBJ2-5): DSGVTQTPKHLITATGQRVTLRCSPRSGDLSVYWYQQSLDQGLQFLIQYYNGEERAKGNILERFSAQQFPDLHSELNLSSLELGDSALYFCASSGGGLVTQYFGPGTRLLVL.